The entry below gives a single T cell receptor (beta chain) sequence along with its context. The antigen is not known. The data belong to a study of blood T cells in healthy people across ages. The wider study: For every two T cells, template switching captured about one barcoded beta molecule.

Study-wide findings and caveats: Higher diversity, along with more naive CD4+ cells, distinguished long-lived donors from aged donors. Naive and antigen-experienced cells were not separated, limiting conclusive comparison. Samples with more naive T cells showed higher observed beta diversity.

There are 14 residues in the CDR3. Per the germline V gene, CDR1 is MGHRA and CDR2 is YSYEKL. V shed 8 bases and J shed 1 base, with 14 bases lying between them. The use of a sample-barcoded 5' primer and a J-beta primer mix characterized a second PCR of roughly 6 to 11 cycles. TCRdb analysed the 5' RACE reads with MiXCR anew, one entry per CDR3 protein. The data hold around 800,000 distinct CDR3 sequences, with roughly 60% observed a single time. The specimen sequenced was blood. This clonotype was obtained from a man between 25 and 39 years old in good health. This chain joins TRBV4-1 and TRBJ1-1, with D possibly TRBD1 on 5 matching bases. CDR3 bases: TGCGCCAGCGGTAATCAGGGACCGAACACTGAAGCTTTCTTT. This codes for CASGNQGPNTEAFF.